This T cell receptor (beta chain) was profiled in a study of blood T cell repertoires in COVID-19 (dated by TCRdb to 2018 to 2021). In the study overall: Collaborator samples came from the United States, Italy and Spain and covered acute and convalescent phases of COVID-19. The material from the prospective study consisted of cDNA or gDNA derived from T cells, B-cell-depleted T cells, or PBMCs. Deeply sampled blood TCRbeta repertoires from subjects exposed to, actively infected with, or recovered from COVID-19 were included in the dataset. The repertoires were made available in a free public database intended to serve as a resource for research on the immune response to SARS-CoV-2. Samples came from the ongoing ImmuneRACE study (first 160 participants) plus 1,254 subjects from 6 global collaborators. A de-identified subject ID, COVID-19 status, age in years and sex were almost always included in the sample metadata. Where available, HLA class I and class II types were obtained from metadata supplied by the sample provider rather than from assay-based typing.

Each collaborating institution followed its own protocols to collect whole blood in K2EDTA tubes. For TCRbeta analysis, collaborators shipped samples as frozen whole blood, isolated PBMCs, or DNA extracted from either of those sample types. The immunoSEQ Assay, a bias-controlled multiplex PCR, was used to amplify TCRbeta CDR3 regions from genomic DNA. As for how the authors treated the data: The number of nucleated cells in each sample was estimated from the amplification of reference gene primers within the assay. Sequence reads were collapsed and filtered to measure the absolute abundance of every unique TCRbeta CDR3 rearrangement. Productive Simpson clonality was computed per sample as the square root of Simpson's diversity index over productive rearrangements. In TCRdb, the immuneACCESS table is reduced to in-frame sequences with V and J assigned. These tables do not hold every clone; where another copy was compared, an unresolved V gene accounts for under half, and the others remain unexplained. V and J calls plus clone size are reproduced from that table; the DNA served to infer D and trimming. The sample table holds 45,000 to 55,000 clones, of which 68% were seen once. The ten largest clones represent just under 9% of the sample.

The research as a whole found: The amount of clinical and demographic metadata varied by source and participant and was provided uncurated.

This clone turned up a few times. No cognate antigen has been identified for it. Base qualities are not at hand, and no much larger clone is one base apart. The specimen was peripheral blood. The sequence was collected from a woman aged 70-85 years with acute or convalescent COVID-19.

For the CDR3, the sequence is CASSIQTSNSPLHF. In nucleotide form, the sequence is TGTGCCAGTAGTATCCAGACTTCTAATTCACCCCTCCACTTT. Recombination linked TRBV19 to TRBJ1-6; the D gene remains uncertain. Per the germline V gene (reference sequence), LNHDA is the CDR1 and SQIVND is the CDR2. The CDR3, from cysteine to phenylalanine, totals 14 residues. The kept DNA is CDR3 alone, 42 bases in frame from the first base. V was cut back by 3 bases and J by 6 bases, leaving a gap of 9 bases between them.